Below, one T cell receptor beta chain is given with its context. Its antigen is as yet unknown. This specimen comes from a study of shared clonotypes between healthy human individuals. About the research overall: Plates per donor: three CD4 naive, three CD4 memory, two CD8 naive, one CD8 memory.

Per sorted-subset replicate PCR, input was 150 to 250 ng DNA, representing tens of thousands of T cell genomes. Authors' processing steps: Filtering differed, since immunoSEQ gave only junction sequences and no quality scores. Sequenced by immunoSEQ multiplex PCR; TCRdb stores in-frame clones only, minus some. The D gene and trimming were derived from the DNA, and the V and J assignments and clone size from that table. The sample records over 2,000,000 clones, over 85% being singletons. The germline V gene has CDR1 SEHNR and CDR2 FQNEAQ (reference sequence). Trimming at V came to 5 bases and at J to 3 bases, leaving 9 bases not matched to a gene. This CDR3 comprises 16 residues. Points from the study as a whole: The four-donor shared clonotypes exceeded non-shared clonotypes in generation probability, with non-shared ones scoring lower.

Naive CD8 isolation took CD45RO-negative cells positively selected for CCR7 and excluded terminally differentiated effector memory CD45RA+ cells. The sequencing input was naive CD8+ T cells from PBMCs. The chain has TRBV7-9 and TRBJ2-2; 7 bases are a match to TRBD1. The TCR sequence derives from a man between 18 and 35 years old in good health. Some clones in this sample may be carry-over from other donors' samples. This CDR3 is CASSPMTGQHTGELFF. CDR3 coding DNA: TGTGCCAGCAGCCCGATGACAGGGCAACACACCGGGGAGCTGTTTTTT.